What follows is one T cell receptor beta chain and its context. These data originate in a study of CD8 T cells in Susac syndrome. V lost 2 bases and J lost 9, with 14 bases in between. CDR3 length: 14 residues. Germline V gives CDR1 LGHDT, CDR2 YNNKEL (reference sequence). CD8+ and CD4+ blood T cells underwent TCR beta sequencing. The patients serving as multiple sclerosis controls were treatment-naive. They had stable or active relapsing-remitting disease and fulfilled revised McDonald criteria. Through negative isolation, CD4+ and CD8+ T cells were obtained, while TEMRA cells were enriched using FACS. About 0.5 to 1 ug RNA was reverse transcribed with random hexamers. The amplification used immunoSEQ multiplex PCR on TCR beta CDR3; it spanned 54 Vbeta and 13 Jbeta. Using its own MiXCR run on the immunoSEQ multiplex PCR reads, TCRdb lists one record per CDR3 protein. The sample lists roughly 180,000 distinct CDR3 sequences, 93% occurring once.

The rearrangement links TRBV3-1 to TRBJ2-1, with D hard to call. This receptor was identified in a human donor with multiple sclerosis. The sample was CD4+ T cells from PBMCs. CDR3 sequence (DNA): TGTGCCAGCAGCCAAAACCCGAGCGACGGTGAGCAGTTCTTC. Its translation is CASSQNPSDGEQFF.